This T cell receptor (beta chain) stems from a study of beta chain features in type 1 diabetes. Study in general: All samples together contributed 107,917,701 sorted cells for examination. General study findings and limits: Shorter TCRB CDR3s, moderately but significantly so, marked every one of the four CD4+ subsets in Type 1 diabetes patients. For patients, the naive, central memory and Treg TCRB repertoires appeared more alike than for healthy donors. TCRB rearrangement may or may not be influenced by HLA type; here this remained unresolved.

Germline V gene lookup returns CDR1 SNHLY and CDR2 FYNNEI. V was cut by 3 bases and J by 5 bases, with 8 bases left in between. This CDR3 is 12 amino acids long. The table lists this clone with a few counts. Its target is unknown. Reverse transcribing all isolated RNA meant expressed TCRB transcripts were sequenced. An average approximately 4 million reads came from naive, central memory and regulatory T cell samples. Sequencing used immunoSEQ multiplex PCR; TCRdb keeps in-frame clones, though not all of them. The table includes hundreds of thousands of clones, around 16% detected once. This chain uses TRBV2 with TRBJ2-7, with D perhaps matching TRBD1 (5 bases). Sequenced material: naive CD4+ T cells from blood. This clonotype originated in a man younger than 35 with type 1 diabetes. CDR3 sequence: CASSDTGDEQYF. Here the CDR3 DNA reads TGTGCCAGCAGTGATACAGGCGACGAGCAGTACTTC.